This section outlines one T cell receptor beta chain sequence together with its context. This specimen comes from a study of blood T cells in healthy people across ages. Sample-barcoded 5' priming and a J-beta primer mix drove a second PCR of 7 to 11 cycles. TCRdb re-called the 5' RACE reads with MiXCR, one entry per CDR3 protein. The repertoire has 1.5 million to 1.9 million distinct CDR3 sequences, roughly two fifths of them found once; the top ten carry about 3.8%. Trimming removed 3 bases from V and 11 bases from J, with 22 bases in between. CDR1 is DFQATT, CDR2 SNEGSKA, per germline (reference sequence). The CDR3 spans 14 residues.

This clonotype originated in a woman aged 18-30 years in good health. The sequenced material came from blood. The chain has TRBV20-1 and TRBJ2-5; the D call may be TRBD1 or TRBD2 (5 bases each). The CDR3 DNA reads TGCAGTGCTAGTGTAGTCGGGGCCTACAATGAGCAGTACTTC. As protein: CSASVVGAYNEQYF.